Presented here are 2 T cell receptor beta chains from one specimen sequenced in a study of blood T cell repertoires in COVID-19. Profiled with immunoSEQ multiplex PCR; TCRdb holds only in-frame clones, not every one. Of approximately 500,000 clones in the sample, 80% to 90% were seen once. The sequencing sample was made of peripheral blood. The receptors derive from a human donor in a cohort sampled during active COVID-19.

Concerning this clone: The identical CDR3 is also encoded by other nucleotide sequences in the sample. The chain carries TRBV7-2 and TRBJ2-2; D ambiguous. The germline V gene encodes CDR1 SGHTA and CDR2 FQGNSA. CDR3 size: 12 residues. The V end lost 4 bases, the J end lost 3 bases, and 3 bases lay between the germline ends. The CDR3 DNA reads TGTGCCAGCAGCTCCGACACCGGGGAGCTGTTTTTT. Its translation: CASSSDTGELFF. The variable domain in full, with the rest retrieved from reference TRBV7-2 and TRBJ2-2, is GAGVSQSPSNKVTEKGKDVELRCDPISGHTALYWYRQSLGQGLEFLIYFQGNSAPDKSGLPSDRFSAERTGGSVSTLTIQRTQQEDSAVYLCASSSDTGELFFGEGSRLTVL.

V is TRBV7-3 and J is TRBJ1-2; 8 nucleotides align to TRBD1. This CDR3 region has 14 residues. V was pared by 0 bases and J by 7 bases, with 4 bases of the junction left unmatched. CDR1 is SGHTA, CDR2 FQGTGA, per germline. CDR3 DNA: TGTGCCAGCAGCTTAACCAGGGGGCTTAGTGGCTACACCTTC. Residues: CASSLTRGLSGYTF. Variable domain in full (rest from reference TRBV7-3 and TRBJ1-2): GAGVSQTPSNKVTEKGKYVELRCDPISGHTALYWYRQSLGQGPEFLIYFQGTGAADDSGLPNDRFFAVRPEGSVSTLKIQRTERGDSAVYLCASSLTRGLSGYTFGSGTRLTVV.